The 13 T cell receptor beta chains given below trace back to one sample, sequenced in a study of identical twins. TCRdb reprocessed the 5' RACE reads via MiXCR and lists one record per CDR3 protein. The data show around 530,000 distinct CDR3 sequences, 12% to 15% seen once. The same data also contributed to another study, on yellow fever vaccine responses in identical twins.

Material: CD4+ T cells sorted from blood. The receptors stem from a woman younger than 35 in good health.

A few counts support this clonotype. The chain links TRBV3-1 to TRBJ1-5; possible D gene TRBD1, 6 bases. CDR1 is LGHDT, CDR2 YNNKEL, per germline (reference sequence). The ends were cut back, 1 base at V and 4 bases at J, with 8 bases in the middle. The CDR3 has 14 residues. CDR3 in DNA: TGTGCCAGCAGCCAAGGGGGGCCTAATCAGCCCCAGCATTTT. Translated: CASSQGGPNQPQHF.

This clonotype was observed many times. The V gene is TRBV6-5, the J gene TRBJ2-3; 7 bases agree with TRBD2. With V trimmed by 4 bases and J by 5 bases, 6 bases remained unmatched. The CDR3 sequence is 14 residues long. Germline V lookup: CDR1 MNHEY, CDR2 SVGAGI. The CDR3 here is CASSFSGAVDTQYF. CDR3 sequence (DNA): TGTGCCAGCAGTTTCAGCGGGGCGGTAGATACGCAGTATTTT.

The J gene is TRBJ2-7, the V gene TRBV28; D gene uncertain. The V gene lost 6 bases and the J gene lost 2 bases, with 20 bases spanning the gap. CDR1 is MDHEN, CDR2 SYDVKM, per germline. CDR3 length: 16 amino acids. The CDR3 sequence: CASSDLLMQRPYEQYV. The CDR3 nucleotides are TGTGCCAGCAGCGATTTACTAATGCAGAGACCCTACGAGCAGTACGTC.

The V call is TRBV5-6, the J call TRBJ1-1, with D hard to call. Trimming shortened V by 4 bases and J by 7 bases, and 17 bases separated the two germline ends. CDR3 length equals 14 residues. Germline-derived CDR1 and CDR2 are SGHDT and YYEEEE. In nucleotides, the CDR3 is TGTGCCAGCAGCGCTTTTAGTGAGCAGCATGAAGCTTTCTTT. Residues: CASSAFSEQHEAFF.

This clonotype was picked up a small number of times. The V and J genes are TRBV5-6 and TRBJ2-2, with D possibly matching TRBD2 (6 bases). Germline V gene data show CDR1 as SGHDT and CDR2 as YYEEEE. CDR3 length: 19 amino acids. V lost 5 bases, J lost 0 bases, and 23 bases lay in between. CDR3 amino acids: CASSPLALGDGSNTGELFF. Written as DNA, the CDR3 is TGTGCCAGCAGTCCACTAGCTTTAGGGGATGGGTCGAACACCGGGGAGCTGTTTTTT.

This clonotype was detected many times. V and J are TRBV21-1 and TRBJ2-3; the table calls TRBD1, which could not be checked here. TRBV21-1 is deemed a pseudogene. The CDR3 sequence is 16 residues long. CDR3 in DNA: TGTGCCAGCACCATGCGCCGGGGTACCAGCACAGATACGCAGTATTTT. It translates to CASTMRRGTSTDTQYF.

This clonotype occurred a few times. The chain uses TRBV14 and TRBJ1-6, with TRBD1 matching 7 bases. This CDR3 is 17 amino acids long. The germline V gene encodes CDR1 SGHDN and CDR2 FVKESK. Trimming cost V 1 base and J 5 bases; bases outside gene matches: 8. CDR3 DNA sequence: TGTGCCAGCAGCCAAGGAACCAGGGGGAGCGATAATTCACCCCTCCACTTT. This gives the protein CASSQGTRGSDNSPLHF.

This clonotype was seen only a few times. Written as DNA, the CDR3 is TGTGCCAGCAGTTACCTGCAGGGTGTGAAGTCACCCCTCCACTTT. It is translated as CASSYLQGVKSPLHF. The chain has TRBV6-5 and TRBJ1-6; D is possibly TRBD1 (5 bases). This CDR3 is built from 15 residues. Germline V gene lookup returns CDR1 MNHEY and CDR2 SVGAGI. Trimming removed 2 bases at V and 10 bases at J, with 15 bases between.

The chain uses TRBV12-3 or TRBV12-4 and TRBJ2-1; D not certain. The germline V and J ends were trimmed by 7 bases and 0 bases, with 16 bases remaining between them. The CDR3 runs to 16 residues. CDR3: CASTLGYLSSYNEQFF. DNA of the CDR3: TGTGCCAGCACCCTGGGATACCTGAGCTCCTACAATGAGCAGTTCTTC.

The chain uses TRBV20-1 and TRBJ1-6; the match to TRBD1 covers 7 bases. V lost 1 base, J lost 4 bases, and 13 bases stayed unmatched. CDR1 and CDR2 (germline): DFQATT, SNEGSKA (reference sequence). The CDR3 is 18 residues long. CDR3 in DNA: TGCAGTGCTAGAGGGCAGGGGGATTCGGGGTTATATAATTCACCCCTCCACTTT. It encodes CSARGQGDSGLYNSPLHF.

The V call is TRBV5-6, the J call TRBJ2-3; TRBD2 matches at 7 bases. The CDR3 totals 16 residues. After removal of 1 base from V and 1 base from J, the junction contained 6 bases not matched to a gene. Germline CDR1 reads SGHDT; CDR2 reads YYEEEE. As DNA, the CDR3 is TGTGCCAGCAGCTTGTTAGTAACTAGCGGCACAGATACGCAGTATTTT. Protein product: CASSLLVTSGTDTQYF.

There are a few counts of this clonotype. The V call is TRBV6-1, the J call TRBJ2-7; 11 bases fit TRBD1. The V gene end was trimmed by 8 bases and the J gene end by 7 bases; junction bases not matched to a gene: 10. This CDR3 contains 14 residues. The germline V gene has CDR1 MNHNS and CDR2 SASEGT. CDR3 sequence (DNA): TGTGCCAGCGGGGGAGGACAGGGGGCGGGGGAGCAGTACTTC. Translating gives CASGGGQGAGEQYF.

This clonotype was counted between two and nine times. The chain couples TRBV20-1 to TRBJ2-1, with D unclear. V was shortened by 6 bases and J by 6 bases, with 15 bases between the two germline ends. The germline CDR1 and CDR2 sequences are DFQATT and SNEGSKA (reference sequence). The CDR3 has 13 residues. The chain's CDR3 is CSAPPQPANEQFF. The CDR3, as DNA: TGCAGTGCCCCCCCCCAGCCAGCCAATGAGCAGTTCTTC.